The clone carrying this TCR beta chain is a singleton in its sample. Its antigen is still unknown. The source of the sample is a study of cytomegalovirus exposure and HLA in healthy donors. On the study more broadly: Among around 170 million T cells, an earlier analysis found 95 million to 140 million unique TCR beta sequences.

The study ran its PCR with 60 Vbeta and 13 Jbeta primers. Measured with immunoSEQ multiplex PCR; TCRdb has only the in-frame clones, and not every one. The repertoire holds under 120,000 clones, with roughly 71% as singletons. Study results and caveats: In an earlier analysis, most TCR beta V segments were productive about 87% or about 30% of the time.

The CDR3 consists of 15 residues. The receptor was derived from a man aged 35-49 years in good health and CMV-seropositive. Sequenced: PBMCs. V usage is TRBV21-1 and J usage is TRBJ2-7; the table calls TRBD1, which could not be checked here. TRBV21-1 is flagged as a pseudogene. The CDR3, as DNA: TGTGCCAGCAGCAAAGAGGACACGCCCTCCTACGAGCAGTACTTC. This sequence encodes CASSKEDTPSYEQYF.